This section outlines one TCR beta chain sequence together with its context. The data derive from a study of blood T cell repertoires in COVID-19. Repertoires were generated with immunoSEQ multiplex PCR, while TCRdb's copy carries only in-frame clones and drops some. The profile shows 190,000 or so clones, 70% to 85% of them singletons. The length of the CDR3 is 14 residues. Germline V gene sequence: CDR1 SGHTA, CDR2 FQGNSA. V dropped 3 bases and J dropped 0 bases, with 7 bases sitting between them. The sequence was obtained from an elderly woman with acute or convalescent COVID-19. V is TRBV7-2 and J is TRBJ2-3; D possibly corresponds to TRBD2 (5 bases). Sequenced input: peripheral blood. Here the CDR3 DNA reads TGTGCCAGCAGCTTTGGACTTAGCACAGATACGCAGTATTTT. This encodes CASSFGLSTDTQYF.